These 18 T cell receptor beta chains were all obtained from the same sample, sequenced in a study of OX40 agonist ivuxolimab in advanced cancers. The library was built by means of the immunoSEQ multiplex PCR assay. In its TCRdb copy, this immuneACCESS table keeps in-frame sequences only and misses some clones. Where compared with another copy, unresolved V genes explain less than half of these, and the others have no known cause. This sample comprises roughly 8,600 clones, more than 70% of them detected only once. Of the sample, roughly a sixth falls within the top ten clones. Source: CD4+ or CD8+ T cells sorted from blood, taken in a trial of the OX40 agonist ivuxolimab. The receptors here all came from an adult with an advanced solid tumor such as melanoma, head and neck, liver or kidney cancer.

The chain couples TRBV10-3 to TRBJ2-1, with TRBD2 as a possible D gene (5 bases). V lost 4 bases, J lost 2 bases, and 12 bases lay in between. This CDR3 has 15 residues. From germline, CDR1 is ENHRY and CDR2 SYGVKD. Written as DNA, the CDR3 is TGTGCCATCAGTGTCGACGGGGAGCCCTACAATGAGCAGTTCTTC. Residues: CAISVDGEPYNEQFF.

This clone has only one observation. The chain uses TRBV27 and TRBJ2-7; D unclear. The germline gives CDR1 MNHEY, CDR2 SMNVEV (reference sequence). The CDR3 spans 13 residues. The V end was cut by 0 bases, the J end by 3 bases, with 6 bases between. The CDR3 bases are TGTGCCAGCAGTTTATCGACAAACTACGAGCAGTACTTC. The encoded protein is CASSLSTNYEQYF.

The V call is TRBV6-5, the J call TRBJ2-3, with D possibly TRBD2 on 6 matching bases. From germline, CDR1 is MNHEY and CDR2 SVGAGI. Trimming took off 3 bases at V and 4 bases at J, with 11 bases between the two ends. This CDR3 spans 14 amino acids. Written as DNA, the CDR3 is TGTGCCAGCAGTTATACGGGGGAGGCAGATACGCAGTATTTT. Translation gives CASSYTGEADTQYF.

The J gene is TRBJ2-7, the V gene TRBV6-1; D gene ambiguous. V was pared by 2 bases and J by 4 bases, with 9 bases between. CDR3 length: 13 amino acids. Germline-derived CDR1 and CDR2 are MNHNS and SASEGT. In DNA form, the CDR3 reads TGTGCCAGCAGTGAATTTACCCAGTACGAGCAGTACTTC. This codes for CASSEFTQYEQYF.

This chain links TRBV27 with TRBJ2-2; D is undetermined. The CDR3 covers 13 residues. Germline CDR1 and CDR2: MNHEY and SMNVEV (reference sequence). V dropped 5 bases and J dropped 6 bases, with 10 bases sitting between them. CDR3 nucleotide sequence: TGTGCCAGCAGTCGAAGAAAGGCCGGGGAGCTGTTTTTT. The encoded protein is CASSRRKAGELFF.

The CDR3 DNA follows: TGTGCCAGCAGTAATATCCGAGGGGGGCAAGAGACCCAGTACTTC. This encodes CASSNIRGGQETQYF. V is TRBV6-1 and J is TRBJ2-5; possibly TRBD1 or TRBD2 for D (6 bases each). The CDR3 extends over 15 amino acids. Trimming pared 5 bases from V and 2 bases from J, leaving 15 bases between. Germline CDR1 is MNHNS and CDR2 is SASEGT.

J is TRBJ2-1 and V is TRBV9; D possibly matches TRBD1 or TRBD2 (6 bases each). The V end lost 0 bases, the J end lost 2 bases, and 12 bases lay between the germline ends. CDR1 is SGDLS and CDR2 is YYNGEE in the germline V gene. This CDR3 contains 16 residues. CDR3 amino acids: CASSVGGALPYNEQFF. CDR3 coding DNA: TGTGCCAGCAGCGTAGGGGGGGCACTTCCCTACAATGAGCAGTTCTTC.

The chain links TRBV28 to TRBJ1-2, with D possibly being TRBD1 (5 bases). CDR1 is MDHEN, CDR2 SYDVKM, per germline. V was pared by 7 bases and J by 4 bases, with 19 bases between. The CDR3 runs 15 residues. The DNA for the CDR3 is TGTGCCAGCATCGTACCACAGGAATTCACCTATGGCTACACCTTC. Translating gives CASIVPQEFTYGYTF.

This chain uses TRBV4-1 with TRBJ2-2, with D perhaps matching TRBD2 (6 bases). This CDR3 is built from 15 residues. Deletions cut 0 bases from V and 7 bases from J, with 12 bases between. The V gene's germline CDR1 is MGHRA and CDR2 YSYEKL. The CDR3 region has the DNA TGCGCCAGCAGCCAAGAGGAGGGATCCCACGGGGAGCTGTTTTTT. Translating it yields CASSQEEGSHGELFF.

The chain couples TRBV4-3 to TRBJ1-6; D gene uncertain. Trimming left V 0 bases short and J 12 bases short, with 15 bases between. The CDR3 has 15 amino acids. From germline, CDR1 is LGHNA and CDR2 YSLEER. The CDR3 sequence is CASSQDGTGVRPLHF. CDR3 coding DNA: TGCGCCAGCAGCCAAGATGGAACGGGAGTAAGACCCCTCCACTTT.

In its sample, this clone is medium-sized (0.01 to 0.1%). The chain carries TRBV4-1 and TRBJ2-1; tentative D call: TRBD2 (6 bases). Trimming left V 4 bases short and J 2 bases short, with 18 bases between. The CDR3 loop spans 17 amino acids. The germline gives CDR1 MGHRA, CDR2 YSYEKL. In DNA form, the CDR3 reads TGCGCCAGCAGCCTGAGATTTGGAGGGGAGGCCTACAATGAGCAGTTCTTC. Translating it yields CASSLRFGGEAYNEQFF.

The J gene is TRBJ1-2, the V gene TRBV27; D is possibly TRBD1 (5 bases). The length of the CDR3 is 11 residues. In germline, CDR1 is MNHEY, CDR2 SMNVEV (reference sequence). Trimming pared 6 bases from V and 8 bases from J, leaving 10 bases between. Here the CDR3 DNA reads TGTGCCAGCAGGGGGCGCTTAGGCTACACCTTC. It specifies CASRGRLGYTF.

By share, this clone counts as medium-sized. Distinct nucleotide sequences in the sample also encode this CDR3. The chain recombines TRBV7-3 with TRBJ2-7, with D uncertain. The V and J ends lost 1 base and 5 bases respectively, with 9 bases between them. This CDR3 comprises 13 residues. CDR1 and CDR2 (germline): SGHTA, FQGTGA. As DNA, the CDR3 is TGTGCCAGCAGCTTAAAAGTACGGGACGAGCAGTACTTC. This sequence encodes CASSLKVRDEQYF.

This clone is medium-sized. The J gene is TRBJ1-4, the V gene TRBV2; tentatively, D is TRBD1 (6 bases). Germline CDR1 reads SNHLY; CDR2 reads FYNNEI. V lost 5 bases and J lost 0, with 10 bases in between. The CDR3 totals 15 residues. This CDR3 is CASSLTGSTNEKLFF. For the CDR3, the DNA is TGTGCCAGCAGTCTTACAGGGTCAACTAATGAAAAACTGTTTTTT.

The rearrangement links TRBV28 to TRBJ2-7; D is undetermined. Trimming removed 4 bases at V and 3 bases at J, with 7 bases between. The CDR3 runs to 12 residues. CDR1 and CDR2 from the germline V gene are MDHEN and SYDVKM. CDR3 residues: CASSSGSYEQYF. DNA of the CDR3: TGTGCCAGCAGTTCGGGCAGCTACGAGCAGTACTTC.

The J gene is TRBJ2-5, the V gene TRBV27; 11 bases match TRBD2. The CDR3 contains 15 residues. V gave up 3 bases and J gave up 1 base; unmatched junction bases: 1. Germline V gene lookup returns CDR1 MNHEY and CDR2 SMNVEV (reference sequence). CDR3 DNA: TGTGCCAGCAGTTTTAGCGGGGGGGTCCAAGAGACCCAGTACTTC. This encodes CASSFSGGVQETQYF.

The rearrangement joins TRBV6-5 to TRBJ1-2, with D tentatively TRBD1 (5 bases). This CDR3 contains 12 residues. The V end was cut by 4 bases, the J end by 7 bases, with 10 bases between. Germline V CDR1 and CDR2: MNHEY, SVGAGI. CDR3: CASSSWGGGYTF. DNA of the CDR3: TGTGCCAGCAGTTCCTGGGGGGGTGGCTACACCTTC.

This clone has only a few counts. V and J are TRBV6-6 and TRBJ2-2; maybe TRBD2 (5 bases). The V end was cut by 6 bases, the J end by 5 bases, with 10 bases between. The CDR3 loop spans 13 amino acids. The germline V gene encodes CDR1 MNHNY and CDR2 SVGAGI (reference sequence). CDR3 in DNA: TGTGCCAGCAGCCTCATAGCGACCGGGGAGCTGTTTTTT. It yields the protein CASSLIATGELFF.